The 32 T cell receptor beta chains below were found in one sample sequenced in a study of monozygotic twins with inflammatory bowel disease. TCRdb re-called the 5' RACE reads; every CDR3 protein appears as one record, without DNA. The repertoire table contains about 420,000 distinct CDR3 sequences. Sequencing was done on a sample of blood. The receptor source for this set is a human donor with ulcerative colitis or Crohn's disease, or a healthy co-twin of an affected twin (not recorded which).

CDR3: CAMSRTGAGGELFF. The chain uses TRBV2 and TRBJ2-2; TCRdb picks TRBD1, but there is no DNA to check that call. Germline assignment: CDR1 SNHLY and CDR2 FYNNEI. This CDR3 is 14 amino acids long. The whole variable domain, filled in from reference TRBV2 and TRBJ2-2, reads EPEVTQTPSHQVTQMGQEVILRCVPISNHLYFYWYRQILGQKVEFLVSFYNNEISEKSEIFDDQFSVERPDGSNFTLKIRSTKLEDSAMYFCAMSRTGAGGELFFGEGSRLTVL.

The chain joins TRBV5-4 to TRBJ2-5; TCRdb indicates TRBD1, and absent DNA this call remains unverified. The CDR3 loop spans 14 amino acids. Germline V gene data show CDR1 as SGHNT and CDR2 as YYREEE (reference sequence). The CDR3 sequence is CANSGRQGQETQYF.

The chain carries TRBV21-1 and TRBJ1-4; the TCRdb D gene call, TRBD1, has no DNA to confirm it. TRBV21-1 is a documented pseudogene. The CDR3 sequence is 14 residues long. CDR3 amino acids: CASSPRRLEEKLFF.

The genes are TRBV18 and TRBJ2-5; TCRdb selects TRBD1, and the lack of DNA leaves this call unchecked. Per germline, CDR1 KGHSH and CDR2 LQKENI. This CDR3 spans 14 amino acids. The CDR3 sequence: CASSTRGLQETQYF.

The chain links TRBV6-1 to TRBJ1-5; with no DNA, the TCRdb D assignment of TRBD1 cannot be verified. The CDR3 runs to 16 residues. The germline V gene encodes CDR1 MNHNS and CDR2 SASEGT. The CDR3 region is CASSGSGTSGGQPQHF.

The CDR3 loop reads CSVDTGLLSEAFF. V gene TRBV29-1 combines with J gene TRBJ1-1; with no DNA, the TCRdb D assignment of TRBD1 cannot be verified. CDR1 is SQVTM, CDR2 ANQGSEA, per germline. This CDR3 spans 13 amino acids.

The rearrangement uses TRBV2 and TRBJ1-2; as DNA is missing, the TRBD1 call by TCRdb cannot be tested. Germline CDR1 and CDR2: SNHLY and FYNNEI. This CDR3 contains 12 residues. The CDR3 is CASFTGNYGYTF.

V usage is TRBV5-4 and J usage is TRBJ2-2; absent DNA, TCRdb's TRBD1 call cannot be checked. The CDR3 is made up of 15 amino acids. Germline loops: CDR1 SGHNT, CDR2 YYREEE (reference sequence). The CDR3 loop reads CASSLAVGPTGELFF. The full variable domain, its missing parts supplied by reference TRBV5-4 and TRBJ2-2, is ETGVTQSPTHLIKTRGQQVTLRCSSQSGHNTVSWYQQALGQGPQFIFQYYREEENGRGNFPPRFSGLQFPNYSSELNVNALELDDSALYLCASSLAVGPTGELFFGEGSRLTVL.

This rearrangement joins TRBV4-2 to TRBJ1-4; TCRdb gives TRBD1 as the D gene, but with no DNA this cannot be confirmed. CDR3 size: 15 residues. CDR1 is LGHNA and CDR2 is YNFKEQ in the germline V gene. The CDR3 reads CASSLPGGRRKKLFF.

CDR3 sequence: CATSRSGSGNQPQHF. The rearrangement uses TRBV24-1 and TRBJ1-5. The CDR3 loop spans 15 amino acids. Germline assignment: CDR1 KGHDR and CDR2 SFDVKD.

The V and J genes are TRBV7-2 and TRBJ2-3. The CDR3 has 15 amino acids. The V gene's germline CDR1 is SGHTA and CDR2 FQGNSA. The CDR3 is CASSPSRTSVDTQYF.

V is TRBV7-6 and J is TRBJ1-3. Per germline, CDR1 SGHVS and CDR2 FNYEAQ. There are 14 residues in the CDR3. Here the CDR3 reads CASSRSRTGNTIYF.

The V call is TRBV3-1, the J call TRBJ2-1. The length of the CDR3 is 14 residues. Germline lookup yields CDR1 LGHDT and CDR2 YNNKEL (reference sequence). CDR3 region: CASSQGSSYNEQFF.

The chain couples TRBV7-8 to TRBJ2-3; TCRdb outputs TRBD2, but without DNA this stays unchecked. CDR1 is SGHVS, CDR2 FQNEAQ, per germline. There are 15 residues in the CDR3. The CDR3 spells CASKPQRALTDTQYF.

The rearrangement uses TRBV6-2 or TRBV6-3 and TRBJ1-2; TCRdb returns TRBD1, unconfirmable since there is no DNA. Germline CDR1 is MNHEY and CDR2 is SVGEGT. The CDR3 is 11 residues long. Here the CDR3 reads CASSQGQRYTF.

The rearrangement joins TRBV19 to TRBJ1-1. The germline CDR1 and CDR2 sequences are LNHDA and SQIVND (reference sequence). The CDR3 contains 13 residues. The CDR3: CASSNVRRAEAFF.

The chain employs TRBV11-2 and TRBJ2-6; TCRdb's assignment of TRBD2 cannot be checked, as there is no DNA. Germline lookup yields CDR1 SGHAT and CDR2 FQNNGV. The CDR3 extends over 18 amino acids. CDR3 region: CASRRSLAGSSGANVLTF.

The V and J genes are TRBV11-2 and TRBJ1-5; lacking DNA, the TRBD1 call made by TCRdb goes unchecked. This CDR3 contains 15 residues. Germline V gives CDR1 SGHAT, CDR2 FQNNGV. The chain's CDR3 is CASSQGTFSNQPQHF.

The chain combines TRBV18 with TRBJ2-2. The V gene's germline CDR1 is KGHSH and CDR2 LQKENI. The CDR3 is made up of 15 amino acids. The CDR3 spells CASSPLGTNTGELFF. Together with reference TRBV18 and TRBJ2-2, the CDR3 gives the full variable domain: NAGVMQNPRHLVRRRGQEARLRCSPMKGHSHVYWYRQLPEEGLKFMVYLQKENIIDESGMPKERFSAEFPKEGPSILRIQQVVRGDSAAYFCASSPLGTNTGELFFGEGSRLTVL.

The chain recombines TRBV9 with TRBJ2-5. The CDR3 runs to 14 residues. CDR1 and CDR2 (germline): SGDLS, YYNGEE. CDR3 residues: CASSVAAVLETQYF.

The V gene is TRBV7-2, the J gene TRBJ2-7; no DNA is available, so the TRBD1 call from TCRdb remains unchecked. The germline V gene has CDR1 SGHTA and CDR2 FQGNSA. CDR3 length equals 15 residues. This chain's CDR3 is CASSSGGQSSYEQYF.

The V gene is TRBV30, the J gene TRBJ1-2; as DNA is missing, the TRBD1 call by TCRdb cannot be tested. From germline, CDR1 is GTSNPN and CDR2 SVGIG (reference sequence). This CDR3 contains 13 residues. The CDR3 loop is CAWTTGPGRGYTF.

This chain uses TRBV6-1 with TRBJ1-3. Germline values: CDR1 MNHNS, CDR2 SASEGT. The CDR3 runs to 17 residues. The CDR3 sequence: CASSEALPGQGGNTIYF.

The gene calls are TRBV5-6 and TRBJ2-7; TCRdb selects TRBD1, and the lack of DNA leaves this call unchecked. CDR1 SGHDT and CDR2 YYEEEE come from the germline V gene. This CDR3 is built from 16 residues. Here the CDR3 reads CASSFKRTGAFYEQYF.

CDR3 loop: CASSSIVSNYGYTF. This rearrangement joins TRBV28 to TRBJ1-2. Per the germline V gene, CDR1 is MDHEN and CDR2 is SYDVKM. The CDR3 runs to 14 residues.

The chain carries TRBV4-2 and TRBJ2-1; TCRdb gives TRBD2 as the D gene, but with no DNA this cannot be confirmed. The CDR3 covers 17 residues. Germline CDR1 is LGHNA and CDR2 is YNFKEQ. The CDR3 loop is CASSQDASAGSYNEQFF.

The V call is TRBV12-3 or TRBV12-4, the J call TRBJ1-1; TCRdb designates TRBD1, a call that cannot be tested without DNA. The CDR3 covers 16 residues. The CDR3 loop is CASSLAGGQGRTEAFF.

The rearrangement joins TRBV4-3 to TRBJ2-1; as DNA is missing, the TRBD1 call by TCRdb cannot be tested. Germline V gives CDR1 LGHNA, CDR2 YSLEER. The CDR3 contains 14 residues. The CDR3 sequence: CASSLHAGDNEQFF.

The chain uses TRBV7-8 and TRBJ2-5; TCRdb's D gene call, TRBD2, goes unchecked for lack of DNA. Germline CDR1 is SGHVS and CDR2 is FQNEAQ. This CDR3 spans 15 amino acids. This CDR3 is CATYVGTSGKETQYF.

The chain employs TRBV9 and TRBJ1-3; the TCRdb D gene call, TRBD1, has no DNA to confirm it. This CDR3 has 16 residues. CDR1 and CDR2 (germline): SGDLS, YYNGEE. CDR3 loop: CASSEWGSPAGNTIYF.

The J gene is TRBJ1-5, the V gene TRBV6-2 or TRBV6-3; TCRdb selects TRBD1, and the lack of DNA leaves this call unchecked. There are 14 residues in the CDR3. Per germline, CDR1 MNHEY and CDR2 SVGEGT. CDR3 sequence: CASSFYEGHQPQHF.

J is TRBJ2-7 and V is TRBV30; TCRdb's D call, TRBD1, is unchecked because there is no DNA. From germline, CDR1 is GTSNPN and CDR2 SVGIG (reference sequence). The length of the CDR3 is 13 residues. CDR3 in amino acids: CAWKAGDQNEQYF.